This is a list of T cell receptor beta chains from one sample in a study of regulatory T cells in long-lasting Graves disease. TCRdb analysed the multiplex PCR reads with MiXCR anew, one entry per CDR3 protein. The repertoire consists of approximately 500,000 distinct CDR3 sequences, with under 25% occurring once and the leading ten covering roughly 7%. Here the sequenced sample was peripheral blood mononuclear cells (PBMCs), taken when the disease was refractory, from a patient treated with antithyroid drugs. The receptors stem from a female donor with Graves disease. Each CDR3 is given with its conserved first and last residue. A D gene is named only where the DNA matches it firmly. The size entry is marked missing in some rows and otherwise reads once, few, many or a size class.

j_call: TRBJ2-7
clone_size: -
d_call: TRBD1
v_call: TRBV7-9
cdr3_aa: CASSRAGTGAYEQYF
cdr3_nt: TGTGCCAGCAGTCGAGCTGGGACAGGGGCCTACGAGCAGTACTTC

j_call: TRBJ2-5
clone_size: -
d_call: TRBD2
v_call: TRBV2
cdr3_aa: CASGTSGSQETQYF
cdr3_nt: TGTGCCAGCGGGACTAGCGGGTCCCAAGAGACCCAGTACTTC

j_call: TRBJ2-2
clone_size: few
d_call: -
v_call: TRBV11-2
cdr3_aa: CASSLVQGSNTGELFF
cdr3_nt: TGTGCCAGCAGCTTAGTCCAAGGGAGTAACACCGGGGAGCTGTTTTTT

j_call: TRBJ2-3
clone_size: few
d_call: -
v_call: TRBV11-2
cdr3_aa: CASSPAGPGKKKDTQYF
cdr3_nt: TGTGCCAGCAGCCCCGCCGGGCCTGGTAAGAAAAAAGATACGCAGTATTTT

j_call: TRBJ1-5
clone_size: once
d_call: -
v_call: TRBV6-1
cdr3_aa: CASSLYSGRGGPQHF
cdr3_nt: TGTGCCAGCAGTCTTTATTCAGGCCGAGGCGGCCCCCAGCATTTT

j_call: TRBJ2-2
clone_size: -
d_call: TRBD2
v_call: TRBV24-1
cdr3_aa: CATSDPGLAGVGTGELFF
cdr3_nt: TGTGCCACCAGTGACCCTGGACTAGCGGGAGTTGGGACCGGGGAGCTGTTTTTT

j_call: TRBJ1-1
clone_size: -
d_call: -
v_call: TRBV19
cdr3_aa: CASSPTPSYTEAFF
cdr3_nt: TGTGCCAGTAGCCCAACCCCTTCGTACACTGAAGCTTTCTTT

j_call: TRBJ2-5
clone_size: -
d_call: -
v_call: TRBV7-9
cdr3_aa: CASSKRATPLQETQYF
cdr3_nt: TGTGCCAGCAGCAAAAGGGCGACGCCACTCCAAGAGACCCAGTACTTC

j_call: TRBJ2-5
clone_size: few
d_call: -
v_call: TRBV7-9
cdr3_aa: CASSGGTVVYQETQYF
cdr3_nt: TGTGCCAGCAGCGGCGGGACAGTGGTGTACCAAGAGACCCAGTACTTC

j_call: TRBJ2-5
clone_size: many
d_call: -
v_call: TRBV12-5
cdr3_aa: CASGLVVQGSGETQYF
cdr3_nt: TGTGCTAGTGGTTTGGTAGTTCAGGGATCCGGCGAGACCCAGTACTTC

j_call: TRBJ2-2
clone_size: -
d_call: -
v_call: TRBV20-1
cdr3_aa: CSAGRQEDTGELFF
cdr3_nt: TGCAGTGCCGGAAGACAGGAGGACACCGGGGAGCTGTTTTTT

j_call: TRBJ1-1
clone_size: few
d_call: -
v_call: TRBV11-1
cdr3_aa: CASRLEGGKTEAFF
cdr3_nt: TGTGCCAGCAGACTCGAGGGCGGGAAGACTGAAGCTTTCTTT

j_call: TRBJ2-2
clone_size: -
d_call: -
v_call: TRBV28
cdr3_aa: CASSLSQATGELFF
cdr3_nt: TGTGCCAGCAGTTTAAGTCAGGCTACCGGGGAGCTGTTTTTT

j_call: TRBJ1-1
clone_size: few
d_call: -
v_call: TRBV7-9
cdr3_aa: CASSLEVGGPVTEAFF
cdr3_nt: TGTGCCAGCAGCTTAGAGGTGGGGGGGCCGGTCACTGAAGCTTTCTTT

j_call: TRBJ1-2
clone_size: many
d_call: -
v_call: TRBV10-3
cdr3_aa: CAISDKDLGLAF
cdr3_nt: TGTGCCATCAGTGATAAGGACTTGGGGTTGGCCTTC

j_call: TRBJ1-2
clone_size: many
d_call: -
v_call: TRBV11-2
cdr3_aa: CASSLGREVNYGYTF
cdr3_nt: TGTGCCAGCAGCTTAGGGAGGGAAGTCAACTATGGCTACACCTTC

j_call: TRBJ1-2
clone_size: few
d_call: -
v_call: TRBV20-1
cdr3_aa: CSARETRGSGYGYTF
cdr3_nt: TGCAGTGCTAGAGAAACCAGAGGTTCTGGGTATGGCTACACCTTC

j_call: TRBJ1-2
clone_size: -
d_call: -
v_call: TRBV6-1
cdr3_aa: CASNQAGTYYGYTF
cdr3_nt: TGTGCCAGCAACCAGGCCGGGACTTACTATGGCTACACCTTC

j_call: TRBJ1-6
clone_size: -
d_call: -
v_call: TRBV6-1
cdr3_aa: CASSPLPPGQPSYNSPLHF
cdr3_nt: TGTGCCAGCAGTCCCCTTCCTCCGGGACAACCCTCCTATAATTCACCCCTCCACTTT

j_call: TRBJ2-5
clone_size: many
d_call: -
v_call: TRBV28
cdr3_aa: CASSPLETETQYF
cdr3_nt: TGTGCCAGCAGCCCCCTAGAGACAGAGACCCAGTACTTC

j_call: TRBJ2-5
clone_size: many
d_call: -
v_call: TRBV24-1
cdr3_aa: CATSGASQETQYF
cdr3_nt: TGTGCCACCAGTGGGGCAAGCCAAGAGACCCAGTACTTC

j_call: TRBJ1-1
clone_size: many
d_call: -
v_call: TRBV2
cdr3_aa: CASSWTASRTEAFF
cdr3_nt: TGTGCCAGCAGTTGGACCGCCTCCCGGACTGAAGCTTTCTTT

j_call: TRBJ2-5
clone_size: many
d_call: -
v_call: TRBV27
cdr3_aa: CASSRPRETQYF
cdr3_nt: TGTGCCAGCAGTCGTCCCCGTGAGACCCAGTACTTC

j_call: TRBJ2-2
clone_size: -
d_call: TRBD2
v_call: TRBV7-3
cdr3_aa: CASSSSGTSGGASTGELFF
cdr3_nt: TGTGCCAGCAGCTCCTCCGGGACTAGCGGGGGGGCCTCTACCGGGGAGCTGTTTTTT

j_call: TRBJ2-7
clone_size: few
d_call: -
v_call: TRBV11-2
cdr3_aa: CASSLNAWTEYEQYF
cdr3_nt: TGTGCCAGCAGCTTAAACGCTTGGACAGAATACGAGCAGTACTTC

j_call: TRBJ2-7
clone_size: many
d_call: -
v_call: TRBV6-5
cdr3_aa: CASSYSSLPLYEQYF
cdr3_nt: TGTGCCAGCAGTTACTCATCCTTACCTCTCTACGAGCAGTACTTC

j_call: TRBJ1-2
clone_size: few
d_call: TRBD1
v_call: TRBV6-5
cdr3_aa: CASSYSRQGNYGYTF
cdr3_nt: TGTGCCAGCAGTTACTCGAGACAGGGAAACTATGGCTACACCTTC

j_call: TRBJ2-7
clone_size: -
d_call: -
v_call: TRBV4-1
cdr3_aa: CASSQVDMGSTSGNEQYF
cdr3_nt: TGCGCCAGCAGCCAGGTCGACATGGGTTCTACCTCGGGGAACGAGCAGTACTTC

j_call: TRBJ2-3
clone_size: -
d_call: TRBD1
v_call: TRBV19
cdr3_aa: CASRATGDTDTQYF
cdr3_nt: TGTGCCAGTAGGGCGACAGGGGACACAGATACGCAGTATTTT

j_call: TRBJ1-1
clone_size: few
d_call: TRBD1
v_call: TRBV6-1
cdr3_aa: CASSGHDRVDTEAFF
cdr3_nt: TGTGCCAGCAGTGGACATGACAGGGTGGACACTGAAGCTTTCTTT

j_call: TRBJ2-5
clone_size: few
d_call: -
v_call: TRBV24-1
cdr3_aa: CATSDPTLRGPTHHEETQYF
cdr3_nt: TGTGCCACCAGTGATCCAACCCTAAGGGGTCCGACGCACCATGAAGAGACCCAGTACTTC

j_call: TRBJ2-5
clone_size: many
d_call: -
v_call: TRBV30
cdr3_aa: CATRRRNFSETQYF
cdr3_nt: TGTGCCACTCGTCGGCGGAACTTTTCGGAGACCCAGTACTTC

j_call: TRBJ2-5
clone_size: -
d_call: -
v_call: TRBV7-2
cdr3_aa: CASSLRKRGETQYF
cdr3_nt: TGTGCCAGCAGCTTACGAAAAAGGGGGGAGACCCAGTACTTC

j_call: TRBJ2-7
clone_size: many
d_call: -
v_call: TRBV11-3
cdr3_aa: CASSFGGKGYEQYF
cdr3_nt: TGTGCCAGCAGCTTCGGCGGGAAGGGCTACGAGCAGTACTTC

j_call: TRBJ2-7
clone_size: few
d_call: -
v_call: TRBV5-1
cdr3_aa: CASSLGPVGEQYF
cdr3_nt: TGCGCCAGCAGCTTGGGCCCCGTCGGGGAGCAGTACTTC

j_call: TRBJ2-5
clone_size: many
d_call: TRBD1
v_call: TRBV2
cdr3_aa: CASSSGTGLETQYF
cdr3_nt: TGTGCCAGCAGCTCCGGGACAGGGTTAGAGACCCAGTACTTC

j_call: TRBJ1-1
clone_size: few
d_call: -
v_call: TRBV9
cdr3_aa: CASSAGWGAPNTEAFF
cdr3_nt: TGTGCCAGCAGCGCCGGTTGGGGCGCCCCGAACACTGAAGCTTTCTTT

j_call: TRBJ1-1
clone_size: many
d_call: -
v_call: TRBV7-9
cdr3_aa: CASMFGGTEAFF
cdr3_nt: TGTGCCAGCATGTTTGGTGGCACTGAAGCTTTCTTT

j_call: TRBJ1-2
clone_size: few
d_call: -
v_call: TRBV5-1
cdr3_aa: CASSPAGTDGYTF
cdr3_nt: TGCGCCAGCAGCCCTGCCGGGACGGATGGCTACACCTTC

j_call: TRBJ1-3
clone_size: few
d_call: -
v_call: TRBV10-3
cdr3_aa: CAISAPTGAGNTIYF
cdr3_nt: TGTGCCATCAGTGCCCCGACAGGAGCTGGAAACACCATATATTTT

j_call: TRBJ1-6
clone_size: many
d_call: -
v_call: TRBV6-1
cdr3_aa: CASSVLDRASYNSPLHF
cdr3_nt: TGTGCCAGCAGCGTTCTTGATCGGGCATCCTATAATTCACCCCTCCACTTT

j_call: TRBJ2-7
clone_size: few
d_call: TRBD2
v_call: TRBV7-2
cdr3_aa: CASSLELAGRFGSHEQYF
cdr3_nt: TGTGCCAGCAGCTTAGAACTAGCGGGACGCTTTGGCTCCCACGAGCAGTACTTC

j_call: TRBJ2-5
clone_size: many
d_call: -
v_call: TRBV2
cdr3_aa: CASSETSETQYF
cdr3_nt: TGTGCCAGCAGTGAAACTAGCGAGACCCAGTACTTC

j_call: TRBJ1-1
clone_size: many
d_call: -
v_call: TRBV27
cdr3_aa: CASSLFPGRRNTEAFF
cdr3_nt: TGTGCCAGCAGTTTATTCCCAGGCCGGAGGAACACTGAAGCTTTCTTT

j_call: TRBJ2-1
clone_size: few
d_call: TRBD2
v_call: TRBV2
cdr3_aa: CASSERGGAGEQFF
cdr3_nt: TGTGCCAGCAGTGAACGGGGGGGGGCAGGTGAGCAGTTCTTC

j_call: TRBJ1-4
clone_size: many
d_call: TRBD1
v_call: TRBV28
cdr3_aa: CASSLSSAGGEKLFF
cdr3_nt: TGTGCCAGCAGTTTATCGTCGGCAGGGGGAGAAAAACTGTTTTTT

j_call: TRBJ1-1
clone_size: many
d_call: -
v_call: TRBV11-2
cdr3_aa: CASSLQGLMNTEAFF
cdr3_nt: TGTGCCAGCAGCTTACAGGGGCTAATGAACACTGAAGCTTTCTTT

j_call: TRBJ2-1
clone_size: -
d_call: TRBD1
v_call: TRBV5-6
cdr3_aa: CASSLGGGSGNEQFF
cdr3_nt: TGTGCCAGCAGCTTGGGAGGGGGCTCGGGCAATGAGCAGTTCTTC

j_call: TRBJ2-1
clone_size: -
d_call: -
v_call: TRBV5-5
cdr3_aa: CASSFTTEPSYNEQFF
cdr3_nt: TGTGCCAGCAGTTTTACGACCGAGCCATCCTACAATGAGCAGTTCTTC

j_call: TRBJ1-5
clone_size: few
d_call: TRBD1
v_call: TRBV7-9
cdr3_aa: CASSSDAGGQPQHF
cdr3_nt: TGTGCCAGCAGCTCCGACGCAGGGGGTCAGCCCCAGCATTTT

j_call: TRBJ2-7
clone_size: -
d_call: TRBD1
v_call: TRBV20-1
cdr3_aa: CSARPRGTGWYEQYF
cdr3_nt: TGCAGTGCTAGACCACGGGGGACAGGTTGGTACGAGCAGTACTTC

j_call: TRBJ2-5
clone_size: many
d_call: -
v_call: TRBV28
cdr3_aa: CASSITVQETQYF
cdr3_nt: TGTGCCAGCAGTATAACAGTCCAAGAGACCCAGTACTTC

j_call: TRBJ1-1
clone_size: many
d_call: TRBD1
v_call: TRBV11-2
cdr3_aa: CASSVDRDSEAFF
cdr3_nt: TGTGCCAGCAGCGTAGACAGGGACTCTGAAGCTTTCTTT